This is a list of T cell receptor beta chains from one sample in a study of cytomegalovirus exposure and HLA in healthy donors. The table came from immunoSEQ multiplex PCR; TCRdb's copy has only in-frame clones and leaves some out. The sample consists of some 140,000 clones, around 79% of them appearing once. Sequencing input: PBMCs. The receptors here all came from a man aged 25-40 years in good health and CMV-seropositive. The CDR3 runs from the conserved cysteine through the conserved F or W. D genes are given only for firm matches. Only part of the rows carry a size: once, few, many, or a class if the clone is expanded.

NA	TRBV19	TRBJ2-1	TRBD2	CASSMVVAGYNEQFF	TGTGCCAGTAGTATGGTGGTAGCGGGGTACAATGAGCAGTTCTTC
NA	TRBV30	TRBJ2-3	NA	CAWVTGVDTQYF	TGTGCCTGGGTGACCGGAGTAGATACGCAGTATTTT
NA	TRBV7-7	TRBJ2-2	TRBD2	CASSPSSGRSTGELFF	TGTGCTAGCAGCCCCTCTAGCGGGAGAAGCACCGGGGAGCTGTTTTTT
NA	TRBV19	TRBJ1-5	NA	CASSMTGRGTNQPQHF	TGTGCCAGTAGTATGACGGGGCGGGGGACCAATCAGCCCCAGCATTTT
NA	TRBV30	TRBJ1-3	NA	CAWSVGGTISGNTIYF	TGTGCCTGGAGTGTGGGGGGAACTATTTCTGGAAACACCATATATTTT
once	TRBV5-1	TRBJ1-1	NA	CASSRTSRTDTEAFF	TGCGCCAGCAGCCGGACATCCCGCACGGACACTGAAGCTTTCTTT
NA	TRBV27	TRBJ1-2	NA	CASSPDMSGYTF	TGTGCCAGCAGTCCAGACATGAGTGGCTACACCTTC
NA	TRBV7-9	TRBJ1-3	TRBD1	CASSQGTGDGNTIYF	TGTGCCAGCAGCCAAGGGACAGGGGATGGAAACACCATATATTTT
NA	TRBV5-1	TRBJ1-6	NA	CASSSGQEASPLHF	TGCGCCAGCAGCTCTGGACAAGAAGCTTCACCCCTCCACTTT
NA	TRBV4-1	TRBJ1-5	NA	CASSQDTGSQPQHF	TGCGCCAGCAGCCAAGATACGGGGAGTCAGCCCCAGCATTTT